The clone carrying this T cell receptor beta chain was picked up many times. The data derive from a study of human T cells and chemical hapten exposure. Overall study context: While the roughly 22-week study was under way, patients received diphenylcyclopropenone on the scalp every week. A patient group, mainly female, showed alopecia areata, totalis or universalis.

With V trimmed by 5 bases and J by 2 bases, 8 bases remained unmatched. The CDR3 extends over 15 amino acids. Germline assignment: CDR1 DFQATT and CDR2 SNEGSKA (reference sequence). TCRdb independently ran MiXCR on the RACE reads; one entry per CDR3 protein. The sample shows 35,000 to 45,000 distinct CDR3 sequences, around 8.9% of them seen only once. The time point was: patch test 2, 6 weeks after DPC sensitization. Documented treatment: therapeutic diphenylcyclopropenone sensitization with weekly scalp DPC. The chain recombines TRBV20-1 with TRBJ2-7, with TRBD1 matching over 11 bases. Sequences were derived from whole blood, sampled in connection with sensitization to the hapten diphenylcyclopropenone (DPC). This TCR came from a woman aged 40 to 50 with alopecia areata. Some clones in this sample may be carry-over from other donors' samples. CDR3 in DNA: TGCAGTGCTCATAACCGGGACAGGGGGACCTACGAGCAGTACTTC. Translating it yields CSAHNRDRGTYEQYF.